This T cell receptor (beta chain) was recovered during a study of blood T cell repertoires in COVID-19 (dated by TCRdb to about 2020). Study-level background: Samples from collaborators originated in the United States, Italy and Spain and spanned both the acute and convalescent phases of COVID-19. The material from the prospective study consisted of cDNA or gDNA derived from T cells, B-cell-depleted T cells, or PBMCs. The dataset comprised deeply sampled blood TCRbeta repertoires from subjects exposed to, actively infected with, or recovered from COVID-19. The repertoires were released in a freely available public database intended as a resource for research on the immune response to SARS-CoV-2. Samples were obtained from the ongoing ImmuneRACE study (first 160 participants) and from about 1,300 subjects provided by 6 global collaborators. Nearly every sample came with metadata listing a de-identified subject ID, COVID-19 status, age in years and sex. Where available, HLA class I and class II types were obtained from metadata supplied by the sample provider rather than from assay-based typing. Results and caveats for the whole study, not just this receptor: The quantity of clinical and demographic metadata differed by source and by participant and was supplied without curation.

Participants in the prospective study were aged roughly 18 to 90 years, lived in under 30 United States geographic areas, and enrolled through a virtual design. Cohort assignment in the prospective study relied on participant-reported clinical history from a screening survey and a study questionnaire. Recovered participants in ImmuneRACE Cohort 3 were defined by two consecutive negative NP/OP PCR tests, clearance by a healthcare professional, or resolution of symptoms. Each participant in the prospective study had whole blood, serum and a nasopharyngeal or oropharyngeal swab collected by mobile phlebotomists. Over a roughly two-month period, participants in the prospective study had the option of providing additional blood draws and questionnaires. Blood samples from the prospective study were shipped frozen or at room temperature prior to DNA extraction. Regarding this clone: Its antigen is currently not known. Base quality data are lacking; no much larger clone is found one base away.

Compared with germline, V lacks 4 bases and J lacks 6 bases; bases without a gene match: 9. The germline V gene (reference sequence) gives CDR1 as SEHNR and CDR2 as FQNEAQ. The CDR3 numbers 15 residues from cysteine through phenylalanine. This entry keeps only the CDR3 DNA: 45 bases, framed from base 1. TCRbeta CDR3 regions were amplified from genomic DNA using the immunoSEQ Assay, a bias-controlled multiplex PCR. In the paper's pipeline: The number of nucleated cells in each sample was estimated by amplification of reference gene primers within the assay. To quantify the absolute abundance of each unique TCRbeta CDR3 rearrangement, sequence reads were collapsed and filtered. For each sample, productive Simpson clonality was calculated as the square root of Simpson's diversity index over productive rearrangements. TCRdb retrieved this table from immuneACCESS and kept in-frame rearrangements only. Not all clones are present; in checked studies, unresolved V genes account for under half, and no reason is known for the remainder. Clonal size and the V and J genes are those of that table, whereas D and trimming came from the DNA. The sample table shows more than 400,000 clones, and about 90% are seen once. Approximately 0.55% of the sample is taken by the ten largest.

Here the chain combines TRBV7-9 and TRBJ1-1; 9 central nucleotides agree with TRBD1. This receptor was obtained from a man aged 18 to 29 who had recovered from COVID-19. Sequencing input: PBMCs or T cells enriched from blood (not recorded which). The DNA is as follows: TGTGCCAGCAGCTACTCCGGGACAGGGACCCCTGAAGCTTTCTTT. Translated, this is CASSYSGTGTPEAFF. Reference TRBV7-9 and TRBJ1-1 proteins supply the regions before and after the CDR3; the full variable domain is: DTGVSQNPRHKITKRGQNVTFRCDPISEHNRLYWYRQTLGQGPEFLTYFQNEAQLEKSRLLSDRFSAERPKGSFSTLEIQRTEQGDSAMYLCASSYSGTGTPEAFFGQGTRLTVV.